A selection of T cell receptor beta chains follows, all from one sample in a study of blood T cell repertoires in COVID-19. Profiled with immunoSEQ multiplex PCR; TCRdb holds only in-frame clones, not every one. The data show about 98,000 clones, roughly 85% seen once. The specimen was peripheral blood. These receptors all stem from an older man with acute or convalescent COVID-19. CDR3s leave out the opening cysteine and the closing phenylalanine or tryptophan.

v_gene | CDR3aa
TRBV9 | ASSQTNTGELF
TRBV4-1 | ASSQERRSSGTEQF
TRBV6-1 | ASSEAGGGDYGYT
TRBV9 | ASSPDLYNEQF
TRBV6-6 | ASRRDGTDTQY
TRBV9 | ASSFRTSGGSRNEQF
TRBV6-6 | ASSPPQGNEKLF
TRBV11-2 | ASSSYRGNNSPLH
TRBV7-7 | ASSGGTGVGETQY
TRBV6-1 | ASSVEGEGSNEKLF
TRBV6-5 | ASRATGNQPQH
TRBV2 | ASSQGQGGYGYT
TRBV19 | ASSTQPAGGNTGELF
TRBV2 | AKGGEVNTEAF
TRBV7-3 | ASSLGTGVPYEQY
TRBV19 | ASRPQGGKGYGYT
TRBV30 | AWSDGNEAF
TRBV14 | ASSPSIRRGAGGKNIQY
TRBV2 | ASSEDRDRNNQPQH
TRBV6-2/TRBV6-3 | ASSYTTGSSPLH
TRBV19 | ASRSGTKATEAF
TRBV5-1 | ASSHGTSGGFEQY
TRBV2 | ASSEGGRRSNQPQH
TRBV5-6 | ASSPRRLWSGNEQF
TRBV6-5 | ASNRMMNTEAF
TRBV7-9 | ASSFWTSSANTGELF
TRBV3-1/TRBV3-2 | ASSRPGTDPGGTGELF
TRBV27 | ASSLTGRARGYT
TRBV10-2 | ASSAVKTGGFFQPQH
TRBV28 | ASSTPTQGRDTQY
TRBV5-1 | ASSRESEQY
TRBV28 | ASIPGQGAGELF
TRBV4-1 | ASSQSRSSGGTDTQY
TRBV6-1 | ASSEGGGGADTQY
TRBV5-4 | ASSLPSGPYGYT
TRBV28 | ASSLPQGDQPQH
TRBV11-2 | ASSSGLAGPYEQY
TRBV7-2 | ASSLAPATNEKLF
TRBV29-1 | SVGTAGNQPQH
TRBV19 | ASSIGGLDTQY
TRBV5-4 | ASSRDPRGTEAF
TRBV7-9 | ASSSTGGHEQF
TRBV19 | ASSIRAANYGYT
TRBV28 | ASRSPSHQETQY
TRBV6-5 | ASSSQVDTQY